This T cell receptor (beta chain) was observed in a study of T cells in Graves' hyperthyroidism and ophthalmopathy. Broader study findings: Most thyroid clonotypes with frequency above 0.001 were detected in blood. Ophthalmopathy and stable hyperthyroidism were separated by a 13 V-J model.

RNA transcripts provided the source from which TCR beta CDR3 regions were amplified. The HTBI primer set was used in a first-round RT-PCR of the TCR CDR3. MiXCR, run by TCRdb on the multiplex PCR reads, gives a single entry per CDR3 protein. In the table there are about 680,000 distinct CDR3 sequences, 30% to 40% of which are singletons. Diagnosing involved the use of clinical symptoms, serum thyroxine and TRAb, thyroid ultrasound and orbital computed tomography. Each 10 ml fresh peripheral blood draw supplied the PBMCs. This clonotype was observed many times. Antigen unknown. Germline V lookup: CDR1 SGHRS, CDR2 YFSETQ. The CDR3 contains 14 residues. V shed 1 base and J shed 4 bases, with 11 bases lying between them.

The chain couples TRBV5-1 to TRBJ1-2; weak D call: TRBD1 (5 bases). Sequences were obtained from blood. This TCR came from a woman aged 40 to 55 with Graves' hyperthyroidism. The CDR3 sequence: CASSLTDRAYGYTF. In DNA, the CDR3 is TGCGCCAGCAGCTTGACCGACAGAGCCTATGGCTACACCTTC.